This T cell receptor beta chain was recorded in a study of T cell responses to AZD1222 COVID-19 vaccine. Turning to the study itself: Second-dose intervals near 4 or 12 weeks were combined. Points from the study as a whole: Most donors were white British and more were female, and clonal diversity was possibly underestimated. Without day 14 samples, only post-peak T cell repertoires were studied.

Some clones are missing from TCRdb's copy, which holds only in-frame ones; the method was immunoSEQ multiplex PCR. The sample records 150,000 to 200,000 clones, approximately 90% being singletons. A note on this clone: What it recognizes is unknown.

Trimming removed 6 bases from V and 4 bases from J, with 18 bases in between. This CDR3 comprises 15 residues. Germline CDR1 reads WSHSY; CDR2 reads SAAADI. The TCR comes from an adult in good health. The sequences come from peripheral blood, collected on day 0 of AZD1222 vaccination. This chain connects TRBV10-2 to TRBJ1-2; D perhaps matches TRBD1 (5 bases). CDR3 amino acids: CASSDFGGDGYGYTF. As DNA, the CDR3 is TGCGCCAGCAGCGACTTCGGGGGGGATGGCTATGGCTACACCTTC.